The 25 T cell receptor beta chains in this list originate from one sample, sequenced in a study of T cells in Graves' hyperthyroidism and ophthalmopathy. Amplification of TCR beta CDR3 regions used RNA as the template. Initially, a first-round RT-PCR of the TCR CDR3 employed the HTBI primer set. TCRdb re-called the multiplex PCR reads through MiXCR, storing one row per CDR3 protein. Seen here are around 700,000 distinct CDR3 sequences, about 35% observed once, and the top ten hold around 30%. What was sequenced was blood. The receptors derive from a middle-aged woman with Graves' hyperthyroidism.

This chain uses TRBV15 with TRBJ2-5; D perhaps matches TRBD2 (5 bases). The CDR3 is 17 residues long. Germline V gene data show CDR1 as LNHNV and CDR2 as YYDKDF (reference sequence). V lost 1 base, J lost 2 bases, and 17 bases lay in between. Here the CDR3 DNA reads TGTGCCACCAGCAGAGTGGGAATCGGGGTGGGGCAAGAGACCCAGTACTTC. Its translation is CATSRVGIGVGQETQYF.

This clonotype has more than one count but fewer than ten. This chain connects TRBV7-9 to TRBJ2-2, with D tentatively TRBD1 (5 bases). This CDR3 is built from 16 residues. Looked up from germline, CDR1 is SEHNR and CDR2 is FQNEAQ (reference sequence). Trimming left V 0 bases short and J 6 bases short, with 14 bases between. The CDR3 region has the DNA TGTGCCAGCAGCTTAGCTCCGCAGGGTATATCCGGGGAGCTGTTTTTT. Protein: CASSLAPQGISGELFF. The complete variable domain, with remaining parts taken from reference TRBV7-9 and TRBJ2-2, reads DTGVSQNPRHKITKRGQNVTFRCDPISEHNRLYWYRQTLGQGPEFLTYFQNEAQLEKSRLLSDRFSAERPKGSFSTLEIQRTEQGDSAMYLCASSLAPQGISGELFFGEGSRLTVL.

The V and J genes are TRBV12-3 or TRBV12-4 and TRBJ1-2, with D unclear. This CDR3 is built from 15 residues. V dropped 4 bases and J dropped 4 bases, with 16 bases sitting between them. In DNA form, the CDR3 reads TGTGCCAGCAGTTACGGATCGCTAAGTGCCTATGGCTACACCTTC. This translates into CASSYGSLSAYGYTF.

CDR3 residues: CATSREKTAYGYTF. CDR3 coding DNA: TGTGCCACCAGCAGAGAGAAGACAGCATATGGCTACACCTTC. This sequence joins TRBV15 and TRBJ1-2; the D gene is possibly TRBD1 (5 bases). V dropped 0 bases and J dropped 5 bases, with 10 bases sitting between them. The CDR3 spans 14 residues. The germline gives CDR1 LNHNV, CDR2 YYDKDF (reference sequence).

This chain connects TRBV2 to TRBJ1-2; 10 bases fit TRBD1. Germline CDR1 SNHLY, CDR2 FYNNEI. The V gene end was trimmed by 11 bases and the J gene end by 5 bases; junction bases not matched to a gene: 5. The CDR3 contains 12 residues. CDR3 sequence: CAARTGGYGYTF. The CDR3 nucleotides read TGTGCCGCGAGGACAGGGGGATATGGCTACACCTTC.

This clonotype was recorded at least ten times. This chain joins TRBV11-3 and TRBJ2-6, with 9 bases matching TRBD1. The CDR3 covers 18 residues. V lost 5 bases, J lost 2 bases, and 10 bases stayed unmatched. The germline V gene encodes CDR1 SGHNT and CDR2 YENEEA. CDR3 DNA sequence: TGTGCCAGCAGCCTTTACGGGACAGGGAGTGCTGGGGCCAACGTCCTGACTTTC. It yields the protein CASSLYGTGSAGANVLTF.

This clonotype was observed at least ten times. This chain joins TRBV7-9 and TRBJ1-2; unclear D gene. The CDR3 contains 13 residues. Trimming stripped 5 bases from V and 8 bases from J, with 15 bases between. Per germline, CDR1 SEHNR and CDR2 FQNEAQ (reference sequence). The CDR3 region has the DNA TGTGCCAGCAGCGAAGGACCGGCCCTAGGCTACACCTTC. As protein: CASSEGPALGYTF.

This rearrangement joins TRBV29-1 to TRBJ2-1; 8 bases are a match to TRBD2. V was pared by 5 bases and J by 7 bases, with 10 bases of the junction left unmatched. The CDR3 is 14 amino acids. Germline CDR1 reads SQVTM; CDR2 reads ANQGSEA. CDR3 region: CSVRRDGTRNEQFF. The CDR3 DNA is TGCAGCGTTCGGAGAGACGGGACTAGGAATGAGCAGTTCTTC.

The sample holds a few counts of this clonotype. One end of the junction fails to match germline, which may point to a read error. The rearrangement uses TRBV7-7 and TRBJ1-6, with TRBD1 identical over 7 bases. Per germline, CDR1 SSHAT and CDR2 FNYEAQ (reference sequence). The CDR3 has 16 residues. In DNA form, the CDR3 reads TGTGCTAGCACCGACCCGGTGACAGGGATAAATTCACCCCTCCACTTT. Translated: CASTDPVTGINSPLHF.

This clonotype was recorded many times. The J gene is TRBJ2-2, the V gene TRBV10-3; perhaps TRBD1 as D (6 bases). The germline V gene encodes CDR1 ENHRY and CDR2 SYGVKD. V was shortened by 7 bases and J by 5 bases, with 14 bases between the two germline ends. The CDR3 is 14 residues long. The CDR3 protein is CAITGQPDTGELFF. CDR3 bases: TGTGCCATCACTGGACAGCCGGATACCGGGGAGCTGTTTTTT.

In DNA, the CDR3 is TGTGCCAGCAGTATATGGGACAGGGACGGCTATGGCTACACCTTC. It specifies CASSIWDRDGYGYTF. V usage is TRBV12-3 or TRBV12-4 and J usage is TRBJ1-2, with 9 positions matching TRBD1. V shed 5 bases and J 4 bases; nucleotides not matched to a gene: 8. This CDR3 has 15 amino acids.

V gene TRBV5-1 combines with J gene TRBJ1-2, with 10 bases fitting TRBD1. The CDR3 loop spans 15 amino acids. Germline V CDR1 and CDR2: SGHRS, YFSETQ. The ends lost 4 bases at V and 5 bases at J; junction bases unmatched: 8. CDR3 nucleotide sequence: TGCGCCAGCAGCATAGGGACAGGGGAATGGTATGGCTACACCTTC. Its protein is CASSIGTGEWYGYTF.

With regard to this clonotype: One end of the junction does not line up with germline, which may come from a read error. This rearrangement joins TRBV10-3 to TRBJ1-2; D might be TRBD1 (5 bases). The CDR3 consists of 13 residues. Germline CDR1 is ENHRY and CDR2 is SYGVKD. The CDR3 coding sequence is TGTGCCATCGGTGGGATGGGGGGGACTGGCCACACCTTC. Translated: CAIGGMGGTGHTF.

CDR3 in amino acids: CASSFQGAGEAFF. The CDR3, as DNA: TGTGCCAGCAGCTTCCAGGGGGCGGGGGAAGCTTTCTTT. This chain connects TRBV7-9 to TRBJ1-1; 8 nucleotides line up with TRBD1. Looked up from germline, CDR1 is SEHNR and CDR2 is FQNEAQ (reference sequence). This CDR3 is built from 13 residues. After removal of 3 bases from V and 8 bases from J, the junction contained 5 bases not matched to a gene.

This clonotype was seen ten or more times. The gene calls are TRBV12-3 or TRBV12-4 and TRBJ1-1; D call uncertain. The CDR3 contains 13 residues. V shed 5 bases and J shed 2 bases, with 9 bases lying between them. The CDR3 region is CASSIGINTEAFF. CDR3 in DNA: TGTGCCAGCAGTATCGGGATTAACACTGAAGCTTTCTTT.

The V call is TRBV20-1, the J call TRBJ1-4; 8 bases agree with TRBD1. Germline V gene lookup returns CDR1 DFQATT and CDR2 SNEGSKA (reference sequence). The CDR3 runs to 14 residues. V dropped 3 bases and J dropped 3; count of bases not matched to a gene: 3. The CDR3 loop reads CSASDRGPNEKLFF. DNA for the CDR3: TGCAGTGCTAGCGACAGGGGCCCTAATGAAAAACTGTTTTTT.

At least ten counts were recorded for this clonotype. The chain uses TRBV4-3 and TRBJ2-5, with D possibly matching TRBD2 (5 bases). The ends were cut back, 4 bases at V and 5 bases at J, with 11 bases in the middle. The CDR3 loop spans 13 amino acids. CDR1 LGHNA and CDR2 YSLEER come from the germline V gene. CDR3 DNA: TGCGCCAGCAGCCCTAGCATCCGGGAGACCCAGTACTTC. Amino acids: CASSPSIRETQYF.

This clonotype was seen a few times. The chain joins TRBV2 to TRBJ1-5; a possible D gene is TRBD1 (5 bases). CDR3 size: 15 residues. Trimming pared 5 bases from V and 2 bases from J, leaving 13 bases between. CDR1 is SNHLY, CDR2 FYNNEI, per germline. The CDR3 coding sequence is TGTGCCAGCAGTCTTCAGGGTTTGGGCAATCAGCCCCAGCATTTT. It codes for CASSLQGLGNQPQHF.

This clonotype was seen only a few times. V gene TRBV12-3 or TRBV12-4 combines with J gene TRBJ1-1; D gene uncertain. CDR3 size: 14 residues. Trimming took off 3 bases at V and 4 bases at J, with 12 bases between the two ends. The CDR3 DNA is TGTGCCAGCAGTTTTTCGGGGAGACCCACTGAAGCTTTCTTT. It specifies CASSFSGRPTEAFF.

The J gene is TRBJ1-2, the V gene TRBV6-5; D is ambiguous. The germline V and J ends were trimmed by 6 bases and 5 bases, with 13 bases remaining between them. From germline, CDR1 is MNHEY and CDR2 SVGAGI. The CDR3 loop spans 13 amino acids. In DNA, the CDR3 is TGTGCCAGCAGCTCCGGGGTGACTTATGGCTACACCTTC. The encoded protein is CASSSGVTYGYTF.

The table lists this clonotype with a few counts. The genes are TRBV3-1 and TRBJ1-5; D remains unclear. Per the germline V gene, CDR1 is LGHDT and CDR2 is YNNKEL (reference sequence). V lost 1 base to trimming and J lost 6 bases, with 10 bases between them. This CDR3 is built from 14 residues. This chain's CDR3 is CASSQGSKGQPQHF. The CDR3 DNA reads as TGTGCCAGCAGCCAAGGGTCGAAGGGTCAGCCCCAGCATTTT. Filled out from reference TRBV3-1 and TRBJ1-5, the complete variable domain reads DTAVSQTPKYLVTQMGNDKSIKCEQNLGHDTMYWYKQDSKKFLKIMFSYNNKELIINETVPNRFSPKSPDKAHLNLHINSLELGDSAVYFCASSQGSKGQPQHFGDGTRLSIL.

The chain has TRBV6-1 and TRBJ1-5, with unresolved D. The CDR3 has 14 residues. Per germline, CDR1 MNHNS and CDR2 SASEGT. The germline V and J ends were trimmed by 1 base and 9 bases, with 13 bases remaining between them. In DNA, the CDR3 is TGTGCCAGCAGTGAAGTCATAGGAGTGCGGCCCCAGCATTTT. Translated, it gives CASSEVIGVRPQHF.

This clonotype was detected ten times or more. The CDR3 nucleotides are TGTGCCAGCAGCTTGACAGTTGCTAACTATGGCTACACCTTC. Translation: CASSLTVANYGYTF. The chain combines TRBV7-2 with TRBJ1-2; the D gene is possibly TRBD1 (5 bases). There are 14 residues in the CDR3. Between the trimmed V and J ends, which lost 3 bases and 0 bases, there was a span of 8 bases. Germline lookup yields CDR1 SGHTA and CDR2 FQGNSA.

This clonotype was picked up many times. The chain couples TRBV6-5 to TRBJ2-7, with 11 positions matching TRBD1. Unmatched junction bases numbered 2, after V lost 2 bases and J lost 5 bases. This CDR3 is 14 amino acids long. The germline CDR1 and CDR2 sequences are MNHEY and SVGAGI. CDR3 residues: CASSYGQGADEQYF. CDR3 coding DNA: TGTGCCAGCAGTTACGGACAGGGGGCCGACGAGCAGTACTTC.

In this sample, this clonotype turned up a few times. The chain carries TRBV12-3 or TRBV12-4 and TRBJ2-7, with 10 bases that match TRBD1. CDR3 size: 15 residues. V lost 5 bases to trimming and J lost 3 bases; unmatched junction nucleotides: 7. The CDR3 spells CASSPGQGEFYEQYF. In nucleotides, the CDR3 is TGTGCCAGCAGTCCCGGACAGGGGGAGTTCTACGAGCAGTACTTC.